The rows below give T cell receptor beta chains drawn from one sample of a study of blood T cell repertoires in COVID-19. Data came from immunoSEQ multiplex PCR; TCRdb stores just in-frame clones and leaves some out. The sample has under 250,000 clones, approximately 90% seen once; the top ten hold about a tenth. The sequenced sample consisted of PBMCs or T cells enriched from blood (not recorded which). The receptors originated from a man under 40 who had recovered from COVID-19. CDR3s include the opening cysteine and the closing phenylalanine or tryptophan. Fields, in order: clone size, D gene, J gene, V gene, CDR3 DNA, CDR3 protein. D genes are given only for firm matches. Not every row has a clone size; where given, it reads once, few, many or a size class.

NA TRBD2 TRBJ2-3 TRBV7-9 TGTGCCAGCAGCGCTAGCGGGGGGTCAGATACGCAGTATTTT CASSASGGSDTQYF
NA TRBD2 TRBJ2-1 TRBV11-2 TGTGCCAGCAGCTTAGTCCCGGGACTAGCGGGGGGTGAGCAGTTCTTC CASSLVPGLAGGEQFF
NA NA TRBJ1-2 TRBV28 TGTGCCAACGGGGAGGGCCCTAACTATGGCTACACCTTC CANGEGPNYGYTF
NA NA TRBJ1-4 TRBV27 TGTGCCAGCAGTTCACTAACTACACAGGGCATGAATGAAAAACTGTTTTTT CASSSLTTQGMNEKLFF
NA NA TRBJ2-1 TRBV28 TGTGCCAGCAGAGGGGGGGGCGGGATCTCCTACAATGAGCAGTTCTTC CASRGGGGISYNEQFF
NA TRBD1 TRBJ2-7 TRBV7-9 TGTGCCAGCAGCACCAAGGGCGGGCAGGGGGTGTACGAGCAGTACTTC CASSTKGGQGVYEQYF
NA TRBD1 TRBJ1-4 TRBV12-5 TGTGCTAGTGGTTCATTGACAGGGTATGAAAAACTGTTTTTT CASGSLTGYEKLFF
NA TRBD2 TRBJ2-3 TRBV4-1 TGCGCCAGCAGCCAAGAGCCTAGCGGGGGGACCTCGAGCACAGATACGCAGTATTTT CASSQEPSGGTSSTDTQYF
few NA TRBJ1-4 TRBV5-1 TGCGCCAGCAGCGTCGACTCAACTAATGAAAAACTGTTTTTT CASSVDSTNEKLFF
NA NA TRBJ1-3 TRBV12-3/TRBV12-4 TGTGCCAGCAAAGAGATCTCTGGAAACACCATATATTTT CASKEISGNTIYF
NA NA TRBJ2-1 TRBV18 TGTGCCAGCTCACCAAGGCGGGGAGCCTCCTACAATGAGCAGTTCTTC CASSPRRGASYNEQFF
NA NA TRBJ2-1 TRBV2 TGTGCCAGCAGTGAAGCAGTACAGTCCTACAATGAGCAGTTCTTC CASSEAVQSYNEQFF